The T cell receptor beta chain under discussion was sequenced for a study of graft-versus-host responses after intestinal transplantation. Overall study context: Every one of the recipients received anti-thymocyte globulin induction and afterwards took tacrolimus and steroids for about 3 years. Regarding the study as a whole: Graft-donor T cell macrochimerism coincided with high graft-versus-host to host-versus-graft clonal ratios in allografts. Early after transplant, HvG clones declined as circulating GvH clones peaked. GvH clones were found in recipient marrow; some appeared first in ileum or blood.

TCRdb's table, derived via immunoSEQ multiplex PCR, lists solely in-frame clones and lacks some. The sample yields around 67,000 clones, 90% seen once. To note about this clone: Its matching antigen is unknown.

The TCR comes from a human donor who was the organ donor for an intestinal transplant. The source material was unstimulated CD8+ T cells sorted from spleen or lymph node cells, sampled before transplant.

As DNA, the CDR3 is TGTGCCAGCAGTTTATCGAGCTATAGCAATCAGCCCCAGCATTTT. Its protein is CASSLSSYSNQPQHF. This chain joins TRBV27 and TRBJ1-5; D unresolved. The CDR3 loop spans 15 amino acids. The V end was cut by 0 bases, the J end by 0 bases, with 6 bases between. From germline, CDR1 is MNHEY and CDR2 SMNVEV (reference sequence).